Each of the 19 T cell receptor beta chains below was sequenced from the same sample in a study of healthy donors' naive CD4 and CD8 T cells. A linear amplification protocol produced the TCR libraries from 500 ng of total RNA. TCRdb ran MiXCR on the reads and lists one entry per CDR3 protein. The sample holds about 200,000 distinct CDR3 sequences; about 70% are singletons and the top ten take 2% to 2.5%. Sequencing was carried out using naive CD4+ and CD8+ T cells sorted from blood, pooled from several donors. These receptors all come from a pool of human donors in good health; the sample pools cells from several healthy donors.

The chain carries TRBV5-5 and TRBJ1-5; 7 positions match TRBD1. The V gene end was trimmed by 4 bases and the J gene end by 2 bases; junction bases not matched to a gene: 6. Germline values: CDR1 SGHKS, CDR2 YYEKEE (reference sequence). The CDR3 consists of 15 residues. CDR3 DNA: TGTGCCAGCAGCAGGGACAGTGGGGGCAATCAGCCCCAGCATTTT. It codes for CASSRDSGGNQPQHF. The full variable domain, completed using reference TRBV5-5 and TRBJ1-5, is DAGVTQSPTHLIKTRGQQVTLRCSPISGHKSVSWYQQVLGQGPQFIFQYYEKEERGRGNFPDRFSARQFPNYSSELNVNALLLGDSALYLCASSRDSGGNQPQHFGDGTRLSIL.

This clonotype was observed a handful of times. The chain has TRBV20-1 and TRBJ2-1, with TRBD1 as a possible D gene (5 bases). This CDR3 region has 15 residues. Germline V lookup: CDR1 DFQATT, CDR2 SNEGSKA (reference sequence). Trimming took 5 bases from V and 4 from J, leaving 18 bases between them. The CDR3 spells CSAPTAEVGYNEQFF. CDR3 sequence (DNA): TGCAGTGCTCCGACAGCCGAGGTAGGGTACAATGAGCAGTTCTTC.

The V and J genes are TRBV25-1 and TRBJ1-1; no clear D. Germline lookup yields CDR1 MGHDK and CDR2 SYGVNS. V was trimmed by 5 bases and J by 5 bases, leaving 9 bases between them. This CDR3 comprises 12 residues. In DNA, the CDR3 is TGTGCCAGCAGTCCCGGGTTGACTGAAGCTTTCTTT. It specifies CASSPGLTEAFF.

This clonotype was observed a handful of times. The chain recombines TRBV5-4 with TRBJ2-1, with 8 positions matching TRBD2. This CDR3 is built from 14 residues. Germline CDR1 is SGHNT and CDR2 is YYREEE (reference sequence). V was pared by 4 bases and J by 2 bases, with 2 bases of the junction left unmatched. As DNA, the CDR3 is TGTGCCAGCAGCCGGGGACTAGCCTACAATGAGCAGTTCTTC. It encodes CASSRGLAYNEQFF.

V usage is TRBV19 and J usage is TRBJ1-1, with TRBD1 matching 7 bases. CDR1 is LNHDA and CDR2 is SQIVND in the germline V gene (reference sequence). Unmatched junction bases numbered 5, after V lost 3 bases and J lost 7 bases. The length of the CDR3 is 13 residues. This chain's CDR3 is CASSILDRHEAFF. The CDR3 nucleotides read TGTGCCAGTAGTATCTTGGACAGGCATGAAGCTTTCTTT.

The chain carries TRBV29-1 and TRBJ2-7; 7 bases agree with TRBD1. V lost 6 bases and J lost 2; bases outside the gene matches: 7. There are 13 residues in the CDR3. In germline, CDR1 is SQVTM, CDR2 ANQGSEA. CDR3 bases: TGCAGCGTCGTAGGGGGCGAAGCCTACGAGCAGTACTTC. As protein: CSVVGGEAYEQYF.

This rearrangement joins TRBV27 to TRBJ1-1; D perhaps matches TRBD1 (5 bases). The germline CDR1 and CDR2 sequences are MNHEY and SMNVEV (reference sequence). The germline V and J ends were trimmed by 4 bases and 1 base, with 10 bases remaining between them. The CDR3 sequence is 14 residues long. As DNA, the CDR3 is TGTGCCAGCAGTTATGCAGGGCCGAACACTGAAGCTTTCTTT. This sequence encodes CASSYAGPNTEAFF.

The chain recombines TRBV5-6 with TRBJ1-3; TRBD1 aligns across 7 bases. Per germline, CDR1 SGHDT and CDR2 YYEEEE. The junction had 3 bases not matched to a gene; V was cut back by 3 bases and J by 0 bases. There are 15 residues in the CDR3. CDR3: CASSSGTDSGNTIYF. CDR3 DNA: TGTGCCAGCAGCTCCGGGACAGACTCTGGAAACACCATATATTTT.

The rearrangement links TRBV29-1 to TRBJ2-1; no clear D gene. The ends were cut back, 4 bases at V and 2 bases at J, with 9 bases in the middle. The CDR3 is 13 residues long. CDR1 SQVTM and CDR2 ANQGSEA come from the germline V gene. The CDR3 DNA is TGCAGCGTTGGTTCAGTTCCCTACAATGAGCAGTTCTTC. Amino acid sequence: CSVGSVPYNEQFF.

The rearrangement joins TRBV10-3 to TRBJ1-5, with a weak D call TRBD1 (5 bases). There are 17 residues in the CDR3. The germline gives CDR1 ENHRY, CDR2 SYGVKD. Deletions cut 0 bases from V and 3 bases from J, with 15 bases between. This CDR3 reads CAISESSGGSFNQPQHF. CDR3 nucleotides: TGTGCCATCAGTGAGTCGTCTGGGGGTTCATTCAATCAGCCCCAGCATTTT.

The chain recombines TRBV2 with TRBJ2-7, with D possibly being TRBD2 (6 bases). The CDR3 runs to 15 residues. V lost 6 bases to trimming and J lost 0 bases, with 15 bases between them. Germline V lookup: CDR1 SNHLY, CDR2 FYNNEI. CDR3 sequence: CASRANREFSYEQYF. In DNA, the CDR3 is TGTGCCAGCAGAGCTAATCGGGAGTTCTCCTACGAGCAGTACTTC. Full variable domain (remainder filled in from reference TRBV2 and TRBJ2-7): EPEVTQTPSHQVTQMGQEVILRCVPISNHLYFYWYRQILGQKVEFLVSFYNNEISEKSEIFDDQFSVERPDGSNFTLKIRSTKLEDSAMYFCASRANREFSYEQYFGPGTRLTVT.

This chain connects TRBV29-1 to TRBJ2-1, with TRBD2 matching 9 bases. This CDR3 is 15 amino acids long. Germline trimming cut 6 bases from V and 0 bases from J; bases unmatched to any gene: 6. CDR1 and CDR2 (germline): SQVTM, ANQGSEA. The CDR3: CSVSAGGTSYNEQFF. For the CDR3, the DNA is TGCAGCGTCTCCGCGGGAGGGACCTCCTACAATGAGCAGTTCTTC.

The chain joins TRBV27 to TRBJ2-3, with D possibly being TRBD2 (6 bases). V lost 5 bases and J lost 1, with 13 bases in between. The germline V gene encodes CDR1 MNHEY and CDR2 SMNVEV (reference sequence). CDR3 size: 15 residues. The CDR3 is CASSPGTLGTDTQYF. CDR3 DNA sequence: TGTGCCAGCAGTCCCGGGACTTTGGGCACAGATACGCAGTATTTT.

This chain links TRBV6-5 with TRBJ2-1, with 12 positions matching TRBD2. In germline, CDR1 is MNHEY, CDR2 SVGAGI. The ends lost 5 bases at V and 2 bases at J; junction bases unmatched: 16. The CDR3 length is 20 residues. Here the CDR3 DNA reads TGTGCCAGCAGTCCACAACCAAGCCTCCCTAGCGGGAGGGCCTACAATGAGCAGTTCTTC. Amino acid sequence: CASSPQPSLPSGRAYNEQFF.

J is TRBJ2-1 and V is TRBV6-2 or TRBV6-3; 8 bases are shared with TRBD2. Trimming took 6 bases from V and 6 from J; bases not matched to a gene: 7. This CDR3 spans 14 amino acids. Germline V gene sequence: CDR1 MNHEY, CDR2 SVGEGT. For the CDR3, the DNA is TGTGCCAGCAGAGGTAGCGGGACCCCCAATGAGCAGTTCTTC. Translating gives CASRGSGTPNEQFF.

V usage is TRBV29-1 and J usage is TRBJ1-5, with a possible D match to TRBD1 (5 bases). Between the trimmed V and J ends, which lost 4 bases and 7 bases, there was a span of 11 bases. The CDR3 consists of 12 residues. Germline V gives CDR1 SQVTM, CDR2 ANQGSEA. CDR3 residues: CSVGAGTQPQHF. For the CDR3, the DNA is TGCAGCGTTGGGGCAGGGACCCAGCCCCAGCATTTT. Variable domain in full (rest from reference TRBV29-1 and TRBJ1-5): SAVISQKPSRDICQRGTSLTIQCQVDSQVTMMFWYRQQPGQSLTLIATANQGSEATYESGFVIDKFPISRPNLTFSTLTVSNMSPEDSSIYLCSVGAGTQPQHFGDGTRLSIL.

The gene calls are TRBV29-1 and TRBJ2-3, with a possible D match to TRBD1 (6 bases). Germline V lookup: CDR1 SQVTM, CDR2 ANQGSEA. The ends were cut back, 4 bases at V and 4 bases at J, with 12 bases in the middle. This CDR3 region has 13 residues. The CDR3 bases are TGCAGCGTTGGCGAGGGGGTAGCAGATACGCAGTATTTT. This sequence encodes CSVGEGVADTQYF.

The chain uses TRBV20-1 and TRBJ2-1; the match to TRBD2 covers 8 bases. The CDR3 sequence is 13 residues long. V shed 2 bases, J shed 7 bases, and the junction held 4 bases outside the gene matches. CDR1 and CDR2 from the germline V gene are DFQATT and SNEGSKA (reference sequence). This CDR3 reads CSARRLARNEQFF. The CDR3 nucleotides are TGCAGTGCTAGAAGACTAGCGCGGAATGAGCAGTTCTTC.

DNA of the CDR3: TGTGCCAGTAGTACGACAGGGGTCCAAGAGACCCAGTACTTC. It yields the protein CASSTTGVQETQYF. This rearrangement joins TRBV19 to TRBJ2-5; 8 bases match TRBD1. V dropped 4 bases and J dropped 1; count of bases not matched to a gene: 2. The CDR3 spans 14 residues. Germline lookup yields CDR1 LNHDA and CDR2 SQIVND (reference sequence).